One and the same sample provided the 4 T cell receptor beta chains below, sequenced in a study of cytomegalovirus exposure and HLA in healthy donors. The PCR had 60 Vbeta and 13 Jbeta primers. Sequencing used immunoSEQ multiplex PCR; TCRdb keeps in-frame clones, though not all of them. The table shows some 200,000 clones, with approximately 84% occurring only once. What was sequenced was PBMCs. The receptors were sampled from a man aged 45-65 years in good health and CMV-seronegative.

The V and J genes are TRBV9 and TRBJ1-6, with D hard to call. The CDR3 runs 14 residues. Germline lookup yields CDR1 SGDLS and CDR2 YYNGEE. V dropped 0 bases and J dropped 7 bases, with 8 bases sitting between them. For the CDR3, the DNA is TGTGCCAGCAGCGTAGGAGATCTCAATTCACCCCTCCACTTT. It is translated as CASSVGDLNSPLHF.

This rearrangement joins TRBV30 to TRBJ1-1; 7 bases fit TRBD1. Germline V gene lookup returns CDR1 GTSNPN and CDR2 SVGIG (reference sequence). Losses at the gene ends were 7 bases for V and 1 base for J; bases not matched to a gene: 3. The CDR3 is made up of 12 amino acids. CDR3 protein: CASDRENTEAFF. The CDR3 DNA sequence: TGTGCCTCTGACAGGGAGAACACTGAAGCTTTCTTT. Variable domain in full (rest from reference TRBV30 and TRBJ1-1): SQTIHQWPATLVQPVGSPLSLECTVEGTSNPNLYWYRQAAGRGLQLLFYSVGIGQISSEVPQNLSASRPQDRQFILSSKKLLLSDSGFYLCASDRENTEAFFGQGTRLTVV.

This clone has only a few counts. The V gene is TRBV25-1, the J gene TRBJ2-3; 8 nucleotides agree with TRBD1. The CDR3 covers 14 residues. From germline, CDR1 is MGHDK and CDR2 SYGVNS. V trimming: 5 bases; J trimming: 3 bases; junction bases outside the gene matches: 4. The CDR3 DNA reads TGTGCCAGCAGTCTGACAGGGGTTACAGATACGCAGTATTTT. Its translation is CASSLTGVTDTQYF.

The V and J genes are TRBV2 and TRBJ2-5, with TRBD1 matching 10 bases. The germline CDR1 and CDR2 sequences are SNHLY and FYNNEI. V trimming: 4 bases; J trimming: 0 bases; junction bases outside the gene matches: 8. This CDR3 region has 17 residues. The CDR3 is CASSGDRGRGNQETQYF. CDR3 DNA sequence: TGTGCCAGCAGTGGGGACAGGGGTAGAGGGAACCAAGAGACCCAGTACTTC.